The clone carrying this TCR beta chain has a count of ten or more. MiXCR, run by TCRdb on the 5' RACE reads, gives a single entry per CDR3 protein. The table lists around 63,000 distinct CDR3 sequences, roughly 16% of them singletons. Germline V CDR1 and CDR2: SGHTA, FQGNSA. V lost 4 bases and J 7 bases, leaving 21 bases between the germline ends. This CDR3 region has 16 residues. This sample is part of a study of T cells of healthy individuals. The receptor was derived from a human donor in good health. The V and J genes are TRBV7-2 and TRBJ2-3; unclear D gene. This CDR3 is CASSSHPPETANTQYF. CDR3 DNA: TGTGCCAGCAGCTCCCACCCGCCCGAGACTGCAAATACGCAGTATTTT.